The rows below give T cell receptor beta chains drawn from one sample of a study of cytomegalovirus exposure and HLA in healthy donors. The assay was immunoSEQ multiplex PCR, and TCRdb's table has in-frame clones only and misses some. The repertoire holds about 190,000 clones, with approximately 83% as singletons. The sample consisted of PBMCs. The receptors shown here come from a woman in her forties or fifties in good health and CMV-seropositive. Each CDR3 is given with its conserved first and last residue. The listing skips clone size in some rows; elsewhere it reads once, few, many or a size class.

>NA|TRBV28
CASSLLSGGAYKNIQYF
>NA|TRBV5-4
CASSMDRGRDEQFF
>NA|TRBV6-5
CASSYPYQETQYF
>NA|TRBV28
CASTETGELSQPQHF
>NA|TRBV7-9
CASSLEEGSYGYTF
>NA|TRBV6-1
CASSGDMRFEAFF
>NA|TRBV5-1
CASSLELAGAAVKYF
>few|TRBV28
CASSSQETQYF
>once|TRBV4-1
CASSPWTGDTSTEAFF
>NA|TRBV18
CASSPGQSSYNEQFF
>NA|TRBV6-5
CASSAGPVQPQHF
>NA|TRBV18
CASSPGAPFRVYF
>NA|TRBV29-1
CSVALPGQPQHF
>few|TRBV7-9
CASSHTGKNTEAFF
>NA|TRBV4-1
CASSQAGTRGNTIYF
>NA|TRBV29-1
CSSGGTETQYF